This T cell receptor beta chain is drawn from a study of control samples from healthy donors and cancer patients (dated by TCRdb to between 2020 and 2021). For this clone: Its antigen is unknown. Within one base of it there is no much larger clone, and no base qualities were kept.

The library was made by the immunoSEQ multiplex PCR assay. TCRdb carries this immuneACCESS record with in-frame sequences only. Its versions omit some clonotypes, under half of them owing to an unresolved V gene in the studies checked, with the rest unexplained. The sample table contains 150,000 to 200,000 clones; only one count was recorded for 90% to 95% of them. About 1.4% of the sample lies in the top ten. Trimming removed 5 bases from V and 2 bases from J, leaving 8 bases between the germline ends. Counted from cysteine to phenylalanine, this CDR3 has 13 amino acids. Kept here is only the CDR3 DNA, which spans 39 bases and is read in frame from base 1. Based on the germline V gene (reference sequence), the CDR1 and CDR2 sequences are LNHDA and SQIVND.

The V gene is TRBV19 and the J gene is TRBJ2-3; a tentative D call is TRBD2 (5 bases match). The sequencing input was blood. The receptor's source is a man aged 30 to 45 in good health. The nucleotides read TGTGCCAGTAGTCCCGGGAACACAGATACGCAGTATTTT. Translated, it reads CASSPGNTDTQYF.